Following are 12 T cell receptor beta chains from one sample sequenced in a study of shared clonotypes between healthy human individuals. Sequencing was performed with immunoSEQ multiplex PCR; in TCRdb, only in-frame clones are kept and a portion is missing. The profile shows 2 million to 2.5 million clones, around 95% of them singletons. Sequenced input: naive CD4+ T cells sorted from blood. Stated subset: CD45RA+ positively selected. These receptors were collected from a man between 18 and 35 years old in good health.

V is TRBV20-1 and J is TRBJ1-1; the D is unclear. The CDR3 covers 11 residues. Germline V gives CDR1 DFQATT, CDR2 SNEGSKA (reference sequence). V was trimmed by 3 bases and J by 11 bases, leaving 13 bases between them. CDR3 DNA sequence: TGCAGTGCTAGGGGGAGTGTCGACGCTTTCTTT. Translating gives CSARGSVDAFF.

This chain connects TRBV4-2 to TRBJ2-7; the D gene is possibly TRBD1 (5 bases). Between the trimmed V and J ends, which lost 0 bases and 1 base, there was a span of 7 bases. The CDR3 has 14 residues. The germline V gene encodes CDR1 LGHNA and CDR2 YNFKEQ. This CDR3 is CASSQDGASYEQYF. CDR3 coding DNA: TGTGCCAGCAGCCAAGATGGGGCATCCTACGAGCAGTACTTC.

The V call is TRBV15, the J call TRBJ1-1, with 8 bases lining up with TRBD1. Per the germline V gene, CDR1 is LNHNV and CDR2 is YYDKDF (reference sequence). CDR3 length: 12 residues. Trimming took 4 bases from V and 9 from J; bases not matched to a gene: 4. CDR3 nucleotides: TGTGCCACCAGCACTAGGACAGGGAAAGCTTTCTTT. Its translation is CATSTRTGKAFF.

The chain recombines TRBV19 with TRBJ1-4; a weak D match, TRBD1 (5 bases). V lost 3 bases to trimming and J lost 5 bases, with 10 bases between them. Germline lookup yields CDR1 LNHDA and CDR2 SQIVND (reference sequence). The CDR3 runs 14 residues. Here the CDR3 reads CASSILGQNEKLFF. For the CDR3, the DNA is TGTGCCAGTAGTATCCTGGGGCAGAATGAAAAACTGTTTTTT.

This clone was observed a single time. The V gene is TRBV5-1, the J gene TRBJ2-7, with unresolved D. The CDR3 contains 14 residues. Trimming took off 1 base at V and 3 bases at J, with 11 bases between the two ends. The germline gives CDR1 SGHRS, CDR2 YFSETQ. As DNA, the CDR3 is TGCGCCAGCAGCTTGAAGGCGGAACTCTACGAGCAGTACTTC. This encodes CASSLKAELYEQYF.

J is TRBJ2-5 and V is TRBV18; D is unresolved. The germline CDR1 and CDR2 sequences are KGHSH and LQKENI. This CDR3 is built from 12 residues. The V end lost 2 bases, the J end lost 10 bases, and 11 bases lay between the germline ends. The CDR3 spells CASSPEWAHQYF. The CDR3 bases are TGTGCCAGCTCACCAGAGTGGGCACACCAGTACTTC.

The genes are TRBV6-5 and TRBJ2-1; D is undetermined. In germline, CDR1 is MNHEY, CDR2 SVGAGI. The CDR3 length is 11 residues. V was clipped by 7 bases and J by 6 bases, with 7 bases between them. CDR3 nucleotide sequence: TGTGCCAGCAACCACCTCAATGAGCAGTTCTTC. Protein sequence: CASNHLNEQFF.

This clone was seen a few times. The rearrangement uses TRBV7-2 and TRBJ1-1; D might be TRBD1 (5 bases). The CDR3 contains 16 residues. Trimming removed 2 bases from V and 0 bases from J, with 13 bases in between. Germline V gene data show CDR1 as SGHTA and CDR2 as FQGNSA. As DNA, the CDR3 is TGTGCCAGCAGCTTATTCCAGGGACGGATGAACACTGAAGCTTTCTTT. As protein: CASSLFQGRMNTEAFF.

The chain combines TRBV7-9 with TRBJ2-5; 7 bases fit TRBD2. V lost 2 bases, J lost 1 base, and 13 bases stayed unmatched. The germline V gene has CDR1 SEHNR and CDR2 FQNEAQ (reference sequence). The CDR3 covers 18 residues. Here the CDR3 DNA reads TGTGCCAGCAGCTTACGGCCAGGGAGGGCAGAGGGCCAAGAGACCCAGTACTTC. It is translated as CASSLRPGRAEGQETQYF.

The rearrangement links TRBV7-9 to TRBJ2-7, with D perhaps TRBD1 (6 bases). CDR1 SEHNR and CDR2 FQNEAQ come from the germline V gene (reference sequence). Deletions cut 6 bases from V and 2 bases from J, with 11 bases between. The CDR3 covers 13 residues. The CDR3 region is CASSSDSAYEQYF. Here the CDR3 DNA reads TGTGCCAGCAGTTCGGACAGCGCCTACGAGCAGTACTTC.

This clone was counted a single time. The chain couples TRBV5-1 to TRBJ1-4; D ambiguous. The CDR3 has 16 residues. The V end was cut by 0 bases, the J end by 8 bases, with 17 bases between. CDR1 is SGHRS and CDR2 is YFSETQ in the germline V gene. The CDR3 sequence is CASSLGGRASPEKLFF. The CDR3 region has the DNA TGCGCCAGCAGCTTGGGAGGAAGGGCCAGCCCGGAAAAACTGTTTTTT.

CDR3 sequence (DNA): TGCAGCGTTGAACGGAGTGCCTACAATGAGCAGTTCTTC. This translates into CSVERSAYNEQFF. The J gene is TRBJ2-1, the V gene TRBV29-1; D not resolved. CDR1 SQVTM and CDR2 ANQGSEA come from the germline V gene. This CDR3 has 13 residues. Trimming shortened V by 2 bases and J by 2 bases, and 7 bases separated the two germline ends.